This T cell receptor beta chain was recorded in a study of cytomegalovirus exposure and HLA in healthy donors. About the study: Of all 400 or so donors who were genotyped, 81% belonged to the Caucasian-associated ancestry cluster. Study conclusions and caveats: An analysis was carried out at a later point. It showed that HLA-associated TCR beta chains were more clonally expanded than equally common non-associated chains.

V lost 4 bases, J lost 8 bases, and 16 bases lay in between. From germline, CDR1 is SGHKS and CDR2 YYEKEE (reference sequence). The CDR3 covers 15 residues. A note on this clone: The antigen is unknown.

60 Vbeta and 13 Jbeta primers were used in PCR. TCRdb keeps only in-frame clones here, not all; method: immunoSEQ multiplex PCR. The table shows some 130,000 clones, with approximately 79% occurring only once. This receptor was identified in a man younger than 35 in good health and CMV-seronegative. The V gene is TRBV5-5, the J gene TRBJ2-6; possible D gene TRBD2, 6 bases. Source material: PBMCs. For the CDR3, the DNA is TGTGCCAGCAGCCGCGGGACCCCGGGGACCAACGTCCTGACTTTC. It is translated as CASSRGTPGTNVLTF.